This TCR beta chain was recorded in a study of cytomegalovirus exposure and HLA in healthy donors. The PCR had 60 Vbeta and 13 Jbeta primers. This table comes from immunoSEQ multiplex PCR, and its TCRdb copy is limited to in-frame clones, with some not included. The repertoire includes tens of thousands of clones, approximately 84% of them detected once, and around 5.2% sits in the top ten. This clone was recorded a few times. Other DNA sequences within the sample encode an identical CDR3. V shed 6 bases and J shed 7 bases, with 10 bases lying between them. The CDR3 runs 12 residues. Germline V gene lookup returns CDR1 MNHNY and CDR2 SVGAGI (reference sequence).

The chain joins TRBV6-6 to TRBJ2-1; D might be TRBD2 (5 bases). The receptor was derived from a woman aged 18-29 years in good health and CMV-seropositive. The sample comprised PBMCs. The CDR3 is CASSLATNEQFF. CDR3 DNA sequence: TGTGCCAGCAGCTTAGCGACAAATGAGCAGTTCTTC.